This entry lists 21 T cell receptor beta chains sequenced from one sample in a study of blood T cell repertoires in COVID-19. Here immunoSEQ multiplex PCR was the method, and the copy in TCRdb shows in-frame clones only, minus some. The sample yields 150,000 to 200,000 clones, approximately 85% seen once. Specimen: PBMCs or T cells enriched from blood (not recorded which). These receptors all come from a woman aged 18-35 years who had recovered from COVID-19.

The chain recombines TRBV7-8 with TRBJ1-5; D not resolved. V lost 1 base and J lost 1, with 5 bases in between. CDR1 SGHVS and CDR2 FQNEAQ come from the germline V gene. The CDR3 totals 14 residues. CDR3 sequence: CASSLVPSNQPQHF. As DNA, the CDR3 is TGTGCCAGCAGCTTAGTCCCGAGCAATCAGCCCCAGCATTTT.

This chain links TRBV9 with TRBJ1-1, with D hard to call. Germline V lookup: CDR1 SGDLS, CDR2 YYNGEE. The CDR3 has 13 amino acids. The ends were cut back, 4 bases at V and 4 bases at J, with 11 bases in the middle. The CDR3 is CASSSRLLTEAFF. Written as DNA, the CDR3 is TGTGCCAGCAGCTCCCGACTTCTCACTGAAGCTTTCTTT.

CDR3 sequence reads: CASTGAGEQYF. The CDR3 nucleotides read TGTGCCAGCACCGGAGCGGGCGAGCAGTACTTC. The rearrangement joins TRBV6-5 to TRBJ2-7, with D possibly being TRBD2 (6 bases). The CDR3 sequence is 11 residues long. The ends were cut back, 7 bases at V and 6 bases at J, with 10 bases in the middle. Germline CDR1 is MNHEY and CDR2 is SVGAGI.

This chain joins TRBV2 and TRBJ2-3; D possibly corresponds to TRBD2 (6 bases). Trimming took off 8 bases at V and 7 bases at J, with 16 bases between the two ends. The CDR3 spans 13 residues. CDR1 and CDR2 from the germline V gene are SNHLY and FYNNEI. This CDR3 reads CASGTSFGNTQYF. CDR3 DNA sequence: TGTGCCAGCGGGACTTCCTTTGGAAATACGCAGTATTTT.

The rearrangement links TRBV7-2 to TRBJ2-1, with D tentatively TRBD1 (6 bases). V gave up 5 bases and J gave up 2 bases, with 13 bases separating them. Looked up from germline, CDR1 is SGHTA and CDR2 is FQGNSA. The CDR3 runs 15 residues. The CDR3 spells CASSDTGNPYNEQFF. The CDR3 coding sequence is TGTGCCAGCAGCGATACAGGGAACCCCTACAATGAGCAGTTCTTC.

The chain carries TRBV9 and TRBJ2-2; unclear D gene. The ends were cut back, 0 bases at V and 5 bases at J, with 5 bases in the middle. The CDR3 spans 13 residues. The germline V gene encodes CDR1 SGDLS and CDR2 YYNGEE. As DNA, the CDR3 is TGTGCCAGCAGCGTAGGCGGAACCGGGGAGCTGTTTTTT. This encodes CASSVGGTGELFF.

This CDR3 reads CASSVDSDTQYF. The CDR3 nucleotides are TGTGCCAGCAGCGTAGACTCCGATACGCAGTATTTT. The chain uses TRBV9 and TRBJ2-3; D is uncertain. The V and J ends lost 0 bases and 6 bases respectively, with 5 bases between them. Germline assignment: CDR1 SGDLS and CDR2 YYNGEE. The CDR3 spans 12 residues.

This clone has more than one count but fewer than ten. V gene TRBV5-4 combines with J gene TRBJ2-1; weak D call: TRBD2 (6 bases). CDR1 and CDR2 (germline): SGHNT, YYREEE (reference sequence). V was cut by 4 bases and J by 7 bases, with 15 bases left in between. This CDR3 contains 14 residues. CDR3 sequence reads: CASSGRWNGNEQFF. The CDR3, as DNA: TGTGCCAGCAGCGGGAGGTGGAATGGGAATGAGCAGTTCTTC. Full variable domain (rest looked up from reference TRBV5-4 and TRBJ2-1): ETGVTQSPTHLIKTRGQQVTLRCSSQSGHNTVSWYQQALGQGPQFIFQYYREEENGRGNFPPRFSGLQFPNYSSELNVNALELDDSALYLCASSGRWNGNEQFFGPGTRLTVL.

This clone was seen only once. J is TRBJ2-7 and V is TRBV19; perhaps TRBD1 as D (6 bases). V lost 5 bases, J lost 3 bases, and 20 bases lay in between. Germline V lookup: CDR1 LNHDA, CDR2 SQIVND (reference sequence). This CDR3 region has 16 residues. The chain's CDR3 is CASSSVLTTGGYEQYF. Here the CDR3 DNA reads TGTGCCAGTAGTTCTGTGCTGACGACAGGCGGCTACGAGCAGTACTTC.

The V and J genes are TRBV6-5 and TRBJ1-2; TRBD1 matches at 11 bases. The germline V gene has CDR1 MNHEY and CDR2 SVGAGI. The V gene end was trimmed by 5 bases and the J gene end by 9 bases; junction bases not matched to a gene: 11. The CDR3 extends over 15 amino acids. For the CDR3, the DNA is TGTGCCAGCAGTAGAGGGGGACAGGGGGATTTTAGCTACACCTTC. Protein product: CASSRGGQGDFSYTF.

This chain uses TRBV27 with TRBJ1-5, with TRBD1 identical over 9 bases. Per germline, CDR1 MNHEY and CDR2 SMNVEV (reference sequence). Germline trimming cut 2 bases from V and 5 bases from J; bases unmatched to any gene: 7. The CDR3 loop spans 16 amino acids. The CDR3 region has the DNA TGTGCCAGCAGTTTACACGGACAGGGGTATGATCAGCCCCAGCATTTT. Its protein is CASSLHGQGYDQPQHF.

This clone showed up just a few times. The genes are TRBV30 and TRBJ2-1; 13 bases are shared with TRBD2. From germline, CDR1 is GTSNPN and CDR2 SVGIG (reference sequence). Trimming took 4 bases from V and 6 from J; bases not matched to a gene: 6. This CDR3 has 15 amino acids. The CDR3 nucleotides are TGTGCCTGGAATCCCGGGACTAGCGGGGCCAATGAGCAGTTCTTC. This sequence encodes CAWNPGTSGANEQFF. Full variable domain (outside the CDR3, taken from reference TRBV30 and TRBJ2-1): SQTIHQWPATLVQPVGSPLSLECTVEGTSNPNLYWYRQAAGRGLQLLFYSVGIGQISSEVPQNLSASRPQDRQFILSSKKLLLSDSGFYLCAWNPGTSGANEQFFGPGTRLTVL.

The V gene is TRBV10-1, the J gene TRBJ1-3, with D possibly matching TRBD1 (5 bases). CDR3 length equals 16 residues. V was shortened by 4 bases and J by 0 bases, with 13 bases between the two germline ends. CDR1 WNHNN and CDR2 SYGVQD come from the germline V gene (reference sequence). CDR3 protein: CASSAEQANSGNTIYF. The CDR3 nucleotides read TGCGCCAGCAGTGCGGAACAGGCGAACTCTGGAAACACCATATATTTT.

The count of this clone is one. The CDR3 DNA reads as TGTGCCAGCAGCTCTTTTTCCCAGGAGGGATTTACCGAGCAGTACTTC. Amino acid sequence: CASSSFSQEGFTEQYF. V and J are TRBV3-1 (or the pseudogene TRBV3-2) and TRBJ2-7; possibly TRBD2 for D (6 bases). This CDR3 region has 16 residues. Germline loops: CDR1 LGHDT, CDR2 YNNKEL (reference sequence). V was cut by 5 bases and J by 6 bases, with 23 bases left in between.

This chain joins TRBV7-8 and TRBJ2-4; possible D gene TRBD2, 5 bases. CDR3 size: 16 residues. Germline-derived CDR1 and CDR2 are SGHVS and FQNEAQ. V was clipped by 5 bases and J by 4 bases, with 18 bases between them. The CDR3 DNA is TGTGCCAGCAGCCCCGTGAGGGTCTATTCTAAAAACATTCAGTACTTC. It specifies CASSPVRVYSKNIQYF.

The genes are TRBV5-1 and TRBJ1-6; D unclear. This CDR3 is 14 amino acids long. Germline CDR1 and CDR2: SGHRS and YFSETQ. V gave up 5 bases and J gave up 7 bases, with 13 bases separating them. Written as DNA, the CDR3 is TGCGCCAGCAGACCCTTGTCGGGGAATTCACCCCTCCACTTT. Translating it yields CASRPLSGNSPLHF.

The chain couples TRBV30 to TRBJ2-3; 13 nucleotides agree with TRBD2. The germline gives CDR1 GTSNPN, CDR2 SVGIG (reference sequence). Trimming at V came to 0 bases and at J to 5 bases, leaving 5 bases not matched to a gene. CDR3 size: 16 residues. Written as DNA, the CDR3 is TGTGCCTGGAGTGTAACTAGCGGGGGGGCTGGAGATACGCAGTATTTT. Its translation: CAWSVTSGGAGDTQYF.

V gene TRBV7-8 combines with J gene TRBJ2-3, with TRBD2 matching over 8 bases. Unmatched junction bases numbered 2, after V lost 3 bases and J lost 6 bases. Germline values: CDR1 SGHVS, CDR2 FQNEAQ. The CDR3 extends over 13 amino acids. The CDR3, as DNA: TGTGCCAGCAGCTTTTCTAGCGGGGATACGCAGTATTTT. Translation gives CASSFSSGDTQYF.

V usage is TRBV14 and J usage is TRBJ2-1; 12 nucleotides align to TRBD2. J was trimmed by 4 bases and V by 4 bases; bases with no gene match: 11. Germline V gene lookup returns CDR1 SGHDN and CDR2 FVKESK. The CDR3 contains 18 residues. CDR3 in DNA: TGTGCCAGCAGCCGGATAGGGACTAGCGGGTCAAGATACAATGAGCAGTTCTTC. It specifies CASSRIGTSGSRYNEQFF.

The chain carries TRBV27 and TRBJ2-3; 9 bases are shared with TRBD2. The CDR3 has 16 amino acids. The junction had 8 bases not matched to a gene; V was cut back by 5 bases and J by 2 bases. CDR1 MNHEY and CDR2 SMNVEV come from the germline V gene (reference sequence). The CDR3 sequence: CASSQWTSAHTDTQYF. CDR3 nucleotide sequence: TGTGCCAGCAGTCAGTGGACTAGCGCCCACACAGATACGCAGTATTTT.

The chain combines TRBV5-1 with TRBJ2-1, with 11 bases matching TRBD2. Germline values: CDR1 SGHRS, CDR2 YFSETQ. CDR3 size: 15 residues. Trimming at V came to 4 bases and at J to 7 bases, leaving 7 bases not matched to a gene. The CDR3 bases are TGCGCCAGCAGCACCACTAGCGGGAGTAATAATGAGCAGTTCTTC. Encoded protein: CASSTTSGSNNEQFF.